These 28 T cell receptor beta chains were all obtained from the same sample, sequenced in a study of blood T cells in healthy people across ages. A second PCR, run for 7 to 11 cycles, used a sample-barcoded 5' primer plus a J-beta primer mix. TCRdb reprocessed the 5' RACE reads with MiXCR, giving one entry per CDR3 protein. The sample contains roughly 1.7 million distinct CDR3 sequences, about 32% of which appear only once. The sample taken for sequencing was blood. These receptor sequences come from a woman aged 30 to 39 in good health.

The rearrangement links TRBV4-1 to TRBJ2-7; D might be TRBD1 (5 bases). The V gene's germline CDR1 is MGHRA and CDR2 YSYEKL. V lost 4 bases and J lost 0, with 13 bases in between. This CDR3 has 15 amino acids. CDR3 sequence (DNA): TGCGCCAGCAGCCTAGGGGCAGGGTACTCCTACGAGCAGTACTTC. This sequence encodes CASSLGAGYSYEQYF.

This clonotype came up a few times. CDR3: CASSEVESEQGNGYGYTF. The CDR3 nucleotides read TGTGCCAGCAGTGAGGTGGAGTCGGAACAGGGGAACGGCTATGGCTACACCTTC. The V call is TRBV25-1, the J call TRBJ1-2; TRBD1 agrees at 7 bases. Germline loops: CDR1 MGHDK, CDR2 SYGVNS. This CDR3 has 18 amino acids. J lost 4 bases, V lost 3 bases, and 17 bases had no gene match.

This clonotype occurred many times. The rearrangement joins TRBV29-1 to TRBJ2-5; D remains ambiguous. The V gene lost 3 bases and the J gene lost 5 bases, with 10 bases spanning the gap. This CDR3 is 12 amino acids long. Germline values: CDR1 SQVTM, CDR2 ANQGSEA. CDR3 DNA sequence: TGCAGCGTTGACGAGGCGCGCGAGACCCAGTACTTC. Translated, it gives CSVDEARETQYF. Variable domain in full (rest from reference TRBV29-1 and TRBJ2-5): SAVISQKPSRDICQRGTSLTIQCQVDSQVTMMFWYRQQPGQSLTLIATANQGSEATYESGFVIDKFPISRPNLTFSTLTVSNMSPEDSSIYLCSVDEARETQYFGPGTRLLVL.

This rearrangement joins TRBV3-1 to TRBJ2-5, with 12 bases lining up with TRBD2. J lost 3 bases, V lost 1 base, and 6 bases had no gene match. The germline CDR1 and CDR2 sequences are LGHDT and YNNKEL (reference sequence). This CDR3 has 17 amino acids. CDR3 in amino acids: CASSQASSGGAKETQYF. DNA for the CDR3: TGTGCCAGCAGCCAAGCGTCTAGCGGGGGGGCCAAAGAGACCCAGTACTTC.

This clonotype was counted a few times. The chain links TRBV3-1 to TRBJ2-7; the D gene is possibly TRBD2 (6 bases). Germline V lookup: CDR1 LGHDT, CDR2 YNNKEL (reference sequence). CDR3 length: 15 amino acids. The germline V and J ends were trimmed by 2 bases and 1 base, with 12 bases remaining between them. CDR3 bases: TGTGCCAGCAGCCAATACGGGAGCCGATCCTACGAGCAGTACTTC. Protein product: CASSQYGSRSYEQYF.

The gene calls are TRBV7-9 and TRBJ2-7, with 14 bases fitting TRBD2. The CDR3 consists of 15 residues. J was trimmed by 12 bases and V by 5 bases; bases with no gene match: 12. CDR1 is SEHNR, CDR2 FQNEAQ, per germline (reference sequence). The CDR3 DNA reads TGTGCCAGCAGCCCGGGACTAGCGGGAGAAGAGACCCGGTACTTC. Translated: CASSPGLAGEETRYF.

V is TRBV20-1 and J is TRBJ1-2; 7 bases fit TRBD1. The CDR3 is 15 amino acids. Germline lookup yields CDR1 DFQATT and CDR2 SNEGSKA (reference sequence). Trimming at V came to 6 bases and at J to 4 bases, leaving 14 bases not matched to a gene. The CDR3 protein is CSASSGRGQSYGYTF. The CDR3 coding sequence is TGCAGTGCCTCCTCAGGGAGGGGGCAAAGCTATGGCTACACCTTC.

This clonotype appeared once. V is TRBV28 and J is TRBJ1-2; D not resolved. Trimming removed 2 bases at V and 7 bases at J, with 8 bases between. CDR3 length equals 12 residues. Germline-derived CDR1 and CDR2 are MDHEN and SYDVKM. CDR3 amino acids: CASSLSVAGYTF. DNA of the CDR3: TGTGCCAGCAGTTTAAGTGTCGCTGGCTACACCTTC.

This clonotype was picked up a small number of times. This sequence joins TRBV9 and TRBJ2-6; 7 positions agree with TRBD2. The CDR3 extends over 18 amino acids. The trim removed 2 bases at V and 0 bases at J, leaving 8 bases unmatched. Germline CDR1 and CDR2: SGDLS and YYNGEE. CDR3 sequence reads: CASSVGGDGRSGANVLTF. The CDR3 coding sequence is TGTGCCAGCAGCGTGGGGGGGGACGGACGCTCTGGGGCCAACGTCCTGACTTTC.

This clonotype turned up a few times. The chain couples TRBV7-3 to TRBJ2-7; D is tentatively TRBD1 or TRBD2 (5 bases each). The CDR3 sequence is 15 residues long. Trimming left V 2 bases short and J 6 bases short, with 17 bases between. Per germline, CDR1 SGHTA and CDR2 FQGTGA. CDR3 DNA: TGTGCCAGCAGCTTAGCCGGGGCATCGGTCGGCGAGCAGTACTTC. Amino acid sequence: CASSLAGASVGEQYF.

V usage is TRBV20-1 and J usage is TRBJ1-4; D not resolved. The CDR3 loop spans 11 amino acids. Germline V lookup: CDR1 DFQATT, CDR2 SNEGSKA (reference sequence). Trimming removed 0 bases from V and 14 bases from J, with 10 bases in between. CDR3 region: CSARDQELLFF. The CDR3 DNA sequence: TGCAGTGCTAGAGATCAAGAATTGCTGTTTTTT.

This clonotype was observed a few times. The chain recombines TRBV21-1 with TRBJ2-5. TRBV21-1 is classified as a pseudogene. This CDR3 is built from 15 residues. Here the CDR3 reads CASSKDGRRQETQYF. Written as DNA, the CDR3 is TGTGCCAGCAGCAAAGACGGCAGGAGACAAGAGACCCAGTACTTC.

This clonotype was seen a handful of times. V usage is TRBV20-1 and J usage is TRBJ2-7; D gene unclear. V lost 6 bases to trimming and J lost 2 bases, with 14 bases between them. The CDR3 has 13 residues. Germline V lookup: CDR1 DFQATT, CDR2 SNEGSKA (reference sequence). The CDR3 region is CSASRASAYEQYF. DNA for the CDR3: TGCAGTGCCTCGCGCGCCTCCGCCTACGAGCAGTACTTC.

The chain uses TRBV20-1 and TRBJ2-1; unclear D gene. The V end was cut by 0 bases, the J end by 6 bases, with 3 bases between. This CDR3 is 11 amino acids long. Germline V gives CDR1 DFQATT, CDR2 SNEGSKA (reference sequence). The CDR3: CSAREANEQFF. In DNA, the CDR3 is TGCAGTGCTAGAGAGGCCAATGAGCAGTTCTTC.

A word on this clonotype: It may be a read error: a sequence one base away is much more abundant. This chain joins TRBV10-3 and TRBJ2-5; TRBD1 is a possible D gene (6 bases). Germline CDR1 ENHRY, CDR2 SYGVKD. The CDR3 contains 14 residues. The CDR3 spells CAISATGPQGTQYF. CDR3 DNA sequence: TGTGCCATCAGTGCCACAGGGCCCCAAGGGACCCAGTACTTC.

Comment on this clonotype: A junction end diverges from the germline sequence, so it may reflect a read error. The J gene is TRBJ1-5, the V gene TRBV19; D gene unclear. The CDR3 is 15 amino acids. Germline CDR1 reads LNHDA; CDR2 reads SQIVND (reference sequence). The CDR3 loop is CAGSMGRSSNQPQHF. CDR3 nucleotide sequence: TGTGCCGGTAGTATGGGGAGAAGTAGCAATCAGCCCCAGCATTTT.

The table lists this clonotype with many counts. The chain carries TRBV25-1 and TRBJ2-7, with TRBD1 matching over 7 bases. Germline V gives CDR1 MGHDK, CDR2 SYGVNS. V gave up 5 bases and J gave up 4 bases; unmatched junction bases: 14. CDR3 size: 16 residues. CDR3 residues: CASSQQGSRRIYEQYF. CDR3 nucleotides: TGTGCCAGCAGTCAACAGGGGTCCCGAAGGATTTACGAGCAGTACTTC.

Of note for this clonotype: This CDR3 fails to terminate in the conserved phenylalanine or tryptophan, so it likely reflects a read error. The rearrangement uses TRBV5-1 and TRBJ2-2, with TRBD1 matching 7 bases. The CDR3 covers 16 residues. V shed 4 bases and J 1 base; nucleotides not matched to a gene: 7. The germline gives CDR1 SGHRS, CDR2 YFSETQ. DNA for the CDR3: TGCGCCAGCAGCAACACCGGGACAGTGAACACCGGGGAGCTGTTTTGT. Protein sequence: CASSNTGTVNTGELFC.

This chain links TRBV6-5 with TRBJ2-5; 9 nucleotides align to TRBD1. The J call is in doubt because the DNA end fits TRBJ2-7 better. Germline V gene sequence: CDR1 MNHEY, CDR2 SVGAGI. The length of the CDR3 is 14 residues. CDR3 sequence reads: CASSRGQGKNEQYF. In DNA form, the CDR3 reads TGTGCCAGCAGTAGAGGACAGGGGAAAAACGAGCAGTACTTC.

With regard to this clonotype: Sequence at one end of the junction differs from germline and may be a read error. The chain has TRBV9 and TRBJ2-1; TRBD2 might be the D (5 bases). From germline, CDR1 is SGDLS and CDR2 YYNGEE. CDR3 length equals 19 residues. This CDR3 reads CASGVATSMVGVSYNEQFF. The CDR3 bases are TGTGCCAGCGGCGTAGCAACGTCTATGGTGGGAGTTTCCTACAATGAGCAGTTCTTC.

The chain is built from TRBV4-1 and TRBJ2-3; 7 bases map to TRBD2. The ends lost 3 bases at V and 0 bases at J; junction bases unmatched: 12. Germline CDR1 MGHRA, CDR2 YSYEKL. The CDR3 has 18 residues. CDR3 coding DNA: TGCGCCAGCAGCCAGGCACCATCTAGCGGCCGGAGCACAGATACGCAGTATTTT. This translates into CASSQAPSSGRSTDTQYF.

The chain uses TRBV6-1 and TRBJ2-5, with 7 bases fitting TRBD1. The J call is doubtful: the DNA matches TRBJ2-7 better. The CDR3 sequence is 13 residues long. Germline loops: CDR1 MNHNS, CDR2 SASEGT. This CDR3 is CASVAAQGYEQYF. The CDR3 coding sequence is TGTGCCAGCGTGGCAGCACAGGGGTACGAGCAGTACTTC.

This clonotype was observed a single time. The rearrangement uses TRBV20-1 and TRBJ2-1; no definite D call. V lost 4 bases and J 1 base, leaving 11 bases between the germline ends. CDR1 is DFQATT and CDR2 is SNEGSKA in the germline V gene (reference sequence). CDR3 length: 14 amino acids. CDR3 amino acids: CSANPVASYNEQFF. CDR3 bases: TGCAGTGCTAACCCAGTAGCTTCCTACAATGAGCAGTTCTTC.

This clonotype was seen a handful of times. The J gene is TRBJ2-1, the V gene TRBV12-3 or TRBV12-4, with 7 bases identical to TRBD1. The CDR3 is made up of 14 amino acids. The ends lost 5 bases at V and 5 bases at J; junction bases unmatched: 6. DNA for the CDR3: TGTGCCAGCAGTACCGGGACAGCTAACAATGAGCAGTTCTTC. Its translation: CASSTGTANNEQFF.

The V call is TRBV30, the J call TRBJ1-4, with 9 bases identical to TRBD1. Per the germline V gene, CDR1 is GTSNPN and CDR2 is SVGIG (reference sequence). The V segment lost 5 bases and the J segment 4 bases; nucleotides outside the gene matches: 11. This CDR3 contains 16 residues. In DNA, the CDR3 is TGTGCCTGGGGAAGGGACAGGGACGGAGGTAATGAAAAACTGTTTTTT. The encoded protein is CAWGRDRDGGNEKLFF.

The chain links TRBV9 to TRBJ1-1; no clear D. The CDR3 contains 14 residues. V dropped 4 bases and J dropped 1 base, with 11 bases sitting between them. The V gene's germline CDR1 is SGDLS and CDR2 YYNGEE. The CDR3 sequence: CASSTISANTEAFF. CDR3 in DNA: TGTGCCAGCAGCACAATATCAGCGAACACTGAAGCTTTCTTT.

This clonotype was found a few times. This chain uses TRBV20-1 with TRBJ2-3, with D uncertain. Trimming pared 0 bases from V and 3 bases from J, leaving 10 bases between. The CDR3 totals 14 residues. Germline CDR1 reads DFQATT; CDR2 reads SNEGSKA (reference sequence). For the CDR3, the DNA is TGCAGTGCTAGAGATTTAGGAAAAACAGATACGCAGTATTTT. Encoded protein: CSARDLGKTDTQYF.

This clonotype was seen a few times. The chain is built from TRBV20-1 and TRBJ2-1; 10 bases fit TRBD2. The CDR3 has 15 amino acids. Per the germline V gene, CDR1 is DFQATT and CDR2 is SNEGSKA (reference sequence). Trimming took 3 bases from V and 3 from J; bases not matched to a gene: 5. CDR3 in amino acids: CSASGLAENYNEQFF. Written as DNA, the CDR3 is TGCAGTGCTAGTGGACTAGCGGAGAACTACAATGAGCAGTTCTTC.